This T cell receptor beta chain was sequenced in a study of graft-versus-host responses after intestinal transplantation. General observations from the study: Some patients had graft-donor T cell macrochimerism. In their allografts, the ratios of graft-versus-host to host-versus-graft T cell clones were high.

Using immunoSEQ multiplex PCR, the repertoire was profiled, and TCRdb retains in-frame clones only, with some absent. This table holds approximately 12,000 clones, 76% found once. Germline lookup yields CDR1 SGDLS and CDR2 YYNGEE. V dropped 4 bases and J dropped 4 bases, with 10 bases sitting between them. The CDR3 extends over 13 amino acids. Intraepithelial plus lamina propria lymphocytes were released by processing graft tissue. This clone showed up just once. No antigen is known for it. The receptor was isolated from a human patient who received an intestinal transplant, so some T cells may come from the graft donor. Sequences were derived from ileum tissue, sampled 23 days after intestinal transplant. This sequence joins TRBV9 and TRBJ2-3; TRBD1 or TRBD2 may be the D gene (5 bases each). For the CDR3, the DNA is TGTGCCAGCAGCCCCCGGGGACCAGATACGCAGTATTTT. It yields the protein CASSPRGPDTQYF. Supplemented by reference TRBV9 and TRBJ2-3, the full variable domain reads DSGVTQTPKHLITATGQRVTLRCSPRSGDLSVYWYQQSLDQGLQFLIQYYNGEERAKGNILERFSAQQFPDLHSELNLSSLELGDSALYFCASSPRGPDTQYFGPGTRLTVL.